This TCR beta chain was profiled in a study of CD8 T cells in Susac syndrome. Study as a whole: Treatment at blood withdrawal was none, corticosteroids, or intravenous immunoglobulin alone in Susac syndrome patients.

When the RNA was reverse transcribed, random hexamers were used with an input of roughly 0.45 to 1 ug. One entry per CDR3 protein, called by TCRdb with MiXCR from the immunoSEQ multiplex PCR reads. The table has more than 95,000 distinct CDR3 sequences, 90% to 95% seen once. The CDR3 covers 20 residues. V was cut by 1 base and J by 8 bases, with 30 bases left in between. Per germline, CDR1 MGHRA and CDR2 YSYEKL. V is TRBV4-1 and J is TRBJ2-1; D might be TRBD1 (7 bases). Sequenced input: CD8+ T cells from PBMCs. This clonotype originated in a human donor with Susac syndrome. The CDR3 DNA sequence: TGCGCCAGCAGCCAAGCATCAACACCCAGATGGAGGGGGCCGGTCGATGAGCAGTTCTTC. Its translation: CASSQASTPRWRGPVDEQFF.